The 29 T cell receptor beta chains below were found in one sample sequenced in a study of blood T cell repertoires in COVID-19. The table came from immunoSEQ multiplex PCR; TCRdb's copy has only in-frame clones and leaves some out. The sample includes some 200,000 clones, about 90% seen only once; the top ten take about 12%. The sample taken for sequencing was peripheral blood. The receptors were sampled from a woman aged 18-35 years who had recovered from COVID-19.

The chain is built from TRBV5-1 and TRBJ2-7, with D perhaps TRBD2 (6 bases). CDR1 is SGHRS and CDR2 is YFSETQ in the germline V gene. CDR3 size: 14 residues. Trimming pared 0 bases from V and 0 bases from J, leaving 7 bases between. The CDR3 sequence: CASSLGRGSYEQYF. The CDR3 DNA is TGCGCCAGCAGCTTGGGGCGGGGCTCCTACGAGCAGTACTTC.

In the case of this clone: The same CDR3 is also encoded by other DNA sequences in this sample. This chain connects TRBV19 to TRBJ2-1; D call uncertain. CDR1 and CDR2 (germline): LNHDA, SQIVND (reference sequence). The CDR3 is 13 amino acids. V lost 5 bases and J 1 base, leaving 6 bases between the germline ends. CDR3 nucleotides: TGTGCCAGTAGTTCCGGTTCCTACAATGAGCAGTTCTTC. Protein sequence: CASSSGSYNEQFF. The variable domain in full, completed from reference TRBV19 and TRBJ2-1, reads DGGITQSPKYLFRKEGQNVTLSCEQNLNHDAMYWYRQDPGQGLRLIYYSQIVNDFQKGDIAEGYSVSREKKESFPLTVTSAQKNPTAFYLCASSSGSYNEQFFGPGTRLTVL.

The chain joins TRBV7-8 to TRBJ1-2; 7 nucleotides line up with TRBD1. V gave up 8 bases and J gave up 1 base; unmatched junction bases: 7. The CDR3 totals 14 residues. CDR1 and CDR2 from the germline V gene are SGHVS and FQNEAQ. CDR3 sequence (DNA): TGTGCCAGCTCCTGGGACAGTAATAACTATGGCTACACCTTC. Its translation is CASSWDSNNYGYTF.

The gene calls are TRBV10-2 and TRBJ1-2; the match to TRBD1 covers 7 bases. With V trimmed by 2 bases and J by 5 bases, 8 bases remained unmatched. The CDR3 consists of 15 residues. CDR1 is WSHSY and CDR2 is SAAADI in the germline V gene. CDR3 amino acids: CASSEDRASGYGYTF. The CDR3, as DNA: TGCGCCAGCAGTGAGGACAGGGCTAGTGGATATGGCTACACCTTC.

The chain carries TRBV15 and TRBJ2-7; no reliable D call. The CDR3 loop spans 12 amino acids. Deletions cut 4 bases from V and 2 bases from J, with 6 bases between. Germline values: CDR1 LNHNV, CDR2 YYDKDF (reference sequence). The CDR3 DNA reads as TGTGCCACCAGCACAGGCCCCTACGAGCAGTACTTC. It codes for CATSTGPYEQYF.

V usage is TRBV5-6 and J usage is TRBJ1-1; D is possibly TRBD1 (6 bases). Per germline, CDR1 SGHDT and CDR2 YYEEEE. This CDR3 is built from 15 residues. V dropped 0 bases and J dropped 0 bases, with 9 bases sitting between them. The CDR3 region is CASSLAGHMNTEAFF. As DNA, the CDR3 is TGTGCCAGCAGCTTGGCGGGACATATGAACACTGAAGCTTTCTTT.

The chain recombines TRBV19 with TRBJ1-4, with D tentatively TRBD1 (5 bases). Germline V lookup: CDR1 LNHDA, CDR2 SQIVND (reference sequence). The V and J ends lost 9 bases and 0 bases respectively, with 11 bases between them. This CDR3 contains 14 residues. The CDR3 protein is CASKRDSTNEKLFF. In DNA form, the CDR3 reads TGTGCCAGCAAAAGGGACTCAACTAATGAAAAACTGTTTTTT.

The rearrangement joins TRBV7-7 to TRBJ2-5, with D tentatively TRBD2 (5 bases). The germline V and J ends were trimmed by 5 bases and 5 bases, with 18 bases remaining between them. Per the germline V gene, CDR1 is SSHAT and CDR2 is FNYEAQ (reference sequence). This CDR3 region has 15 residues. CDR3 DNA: TGTGCCAGCAGCCCCCTCGGGCGACGAGGGGAGACCCAGTACTTC. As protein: CASSPLGRRGETQYF. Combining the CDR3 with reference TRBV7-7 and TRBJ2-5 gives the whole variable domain GAGVSQSPRYKVTKRGQDVTLRCDPISSHATLYWYQQALGQGPEFLTYFNYEAQPDKSGLPSDRFSAERPEGSISTLTIQRTEQRDSAMYRCASSPLGRRGETQYFGPGTRLLVL.

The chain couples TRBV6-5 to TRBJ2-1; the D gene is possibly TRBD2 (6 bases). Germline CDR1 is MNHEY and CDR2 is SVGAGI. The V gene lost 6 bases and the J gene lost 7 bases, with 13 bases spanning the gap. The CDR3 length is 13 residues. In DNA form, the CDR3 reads TGTGCCAGCAGGCCTCTGGGAGGAAATGAGCAGTTCTTC. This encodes CASRPLGGNEQFF.

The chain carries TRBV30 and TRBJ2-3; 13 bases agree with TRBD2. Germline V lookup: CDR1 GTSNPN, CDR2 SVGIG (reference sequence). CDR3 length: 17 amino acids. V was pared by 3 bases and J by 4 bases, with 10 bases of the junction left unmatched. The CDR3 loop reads CAWRRGLAGVFSDTQYF. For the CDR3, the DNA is TGTGCCTGGAGACGAGGACTAGCGGGAGTCTTTTCAGATACGCAGTATTTT. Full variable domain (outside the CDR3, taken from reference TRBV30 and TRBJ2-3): SQTIHQWPATLVQPVGSPLSLECTVEGTSNPNLYWYRQAAGRGLQLLFYSVGIGQISSEVPQNLSASRPQDRQFILSSKKLLLSDSGFYLCAWRRGLAGVFSDTQYFGPGTRLTVL.

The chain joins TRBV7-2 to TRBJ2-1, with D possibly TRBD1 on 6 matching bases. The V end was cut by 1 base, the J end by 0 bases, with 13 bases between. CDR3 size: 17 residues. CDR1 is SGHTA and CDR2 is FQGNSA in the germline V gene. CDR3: CASSLVAGASSYNEQFF. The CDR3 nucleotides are TGTGCCAGCAGCTTAGTCGCAGGGGCCAGCTCCTACAATGAGCAGTTCTTC.

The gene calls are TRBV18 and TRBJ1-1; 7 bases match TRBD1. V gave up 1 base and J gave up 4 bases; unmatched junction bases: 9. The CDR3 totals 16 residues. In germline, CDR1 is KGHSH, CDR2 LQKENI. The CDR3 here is CASSPLGKGASTEAFF. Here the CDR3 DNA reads TGTGCCAGCTCACCACTAGGGAAGGGGGCAAGCACTGAAGCTTTCTTT.

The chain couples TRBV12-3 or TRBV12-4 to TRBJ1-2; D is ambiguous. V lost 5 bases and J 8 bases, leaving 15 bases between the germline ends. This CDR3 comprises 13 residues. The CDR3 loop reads CASSITRVEGYTF. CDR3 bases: TGTGCCAGCAGTATAACACGGGTAGAGGGCTACACCTTC.

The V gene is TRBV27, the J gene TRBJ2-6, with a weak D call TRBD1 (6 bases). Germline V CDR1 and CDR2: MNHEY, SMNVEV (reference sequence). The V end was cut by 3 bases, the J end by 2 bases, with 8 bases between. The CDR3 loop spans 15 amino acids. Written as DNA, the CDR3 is TGTGCCAGCAGTTTCTGGGGGCCTGGGGCCAACGTCCTGACTTTC. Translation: CASSFWGPGANVLTF.

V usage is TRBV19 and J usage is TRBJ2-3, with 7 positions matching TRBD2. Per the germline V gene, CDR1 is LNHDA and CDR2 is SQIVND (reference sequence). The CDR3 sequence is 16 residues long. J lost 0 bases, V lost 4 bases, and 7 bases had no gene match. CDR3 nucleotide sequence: TGTGCCAGTAGTAGGCGGGAGCTAACTAGCACAGATACGCAGTATTTT. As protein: CASSRRELTSTDTQYF.

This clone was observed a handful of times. DNA of the CDR3: TGTGCCAGCAGTGACCGGAACACCGGGGAGCTGTTTTTT. This codes for CASSDRNTGELFF. V usage is TRBV6-4 and J usage is TRBJ2-2; D is uncertain. V dropped 2 bases and J dropped 1 base, with 2 bases sitting between them. Germline V gene data show CDR1 as MRHNA and CDR2 as SNTAGT. The CDR3 extends over 13 amino acids.

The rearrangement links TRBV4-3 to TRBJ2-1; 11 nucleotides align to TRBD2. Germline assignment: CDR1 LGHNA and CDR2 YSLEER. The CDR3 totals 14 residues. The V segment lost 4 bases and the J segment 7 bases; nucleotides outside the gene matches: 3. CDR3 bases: TGCGCCAGCAGCCGGGCTAGCGGGAGGAATGAGCAGTTCTTC. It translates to CASSRASGRNEQFF.

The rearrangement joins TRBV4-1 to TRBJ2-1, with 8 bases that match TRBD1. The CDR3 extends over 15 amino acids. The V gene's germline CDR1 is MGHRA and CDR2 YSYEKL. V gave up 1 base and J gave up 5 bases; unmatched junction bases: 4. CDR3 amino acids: CASSQVQGGHNEQFF. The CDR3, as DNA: TGCGCCAGCAGCCAAGTACAGGGGGGTCACAATGAGCAGTTCTTC.

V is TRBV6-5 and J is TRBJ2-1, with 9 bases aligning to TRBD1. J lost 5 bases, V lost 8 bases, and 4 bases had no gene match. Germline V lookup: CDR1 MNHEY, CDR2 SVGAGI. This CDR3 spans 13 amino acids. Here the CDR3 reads CASGTGMNNEQFF. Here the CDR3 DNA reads TGTGCCAGCGGGACAGGGATGAACAATGAGCAGTTCTTC.

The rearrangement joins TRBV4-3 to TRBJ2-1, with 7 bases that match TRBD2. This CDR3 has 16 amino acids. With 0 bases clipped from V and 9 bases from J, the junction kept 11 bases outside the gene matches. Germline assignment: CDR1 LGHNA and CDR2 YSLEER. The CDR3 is CASSQDRRAGEGEQFF. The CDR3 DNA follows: TGCGCCAGCAGCCAAGATCGGAGGGCGGGAGAGGGTGAGCAGTTCTTC.

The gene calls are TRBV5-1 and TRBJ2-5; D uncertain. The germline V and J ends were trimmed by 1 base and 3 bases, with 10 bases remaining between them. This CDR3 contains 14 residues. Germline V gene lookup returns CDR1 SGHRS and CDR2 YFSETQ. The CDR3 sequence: CASSLIPLKETQYF. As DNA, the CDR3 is TGCGCCAGCAGCTTGATCCCACTAAAAGAGACCCAGTACTTC.

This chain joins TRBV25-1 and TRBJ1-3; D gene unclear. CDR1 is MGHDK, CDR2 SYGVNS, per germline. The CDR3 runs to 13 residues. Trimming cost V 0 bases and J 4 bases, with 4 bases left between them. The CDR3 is CASSEYSGNTIYF. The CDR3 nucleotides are TGTGCCAGCAGTGAATATTCAGGAAACACCATATATTTT.

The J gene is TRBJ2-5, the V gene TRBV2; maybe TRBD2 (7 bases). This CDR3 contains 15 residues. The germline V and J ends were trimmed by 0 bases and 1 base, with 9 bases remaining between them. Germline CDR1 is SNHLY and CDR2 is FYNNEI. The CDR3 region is CASSEAGGGQETQYF. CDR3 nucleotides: TGTGCCAGCAGTGAAGCGGGAGGGGGCCAAGAGACCCAGTACTTC.

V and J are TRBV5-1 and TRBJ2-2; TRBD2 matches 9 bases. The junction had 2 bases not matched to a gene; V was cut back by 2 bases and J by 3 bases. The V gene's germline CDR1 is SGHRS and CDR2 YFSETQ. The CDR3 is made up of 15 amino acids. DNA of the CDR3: TGCGCCAGCAGCTTAAGACTAGCGGACACCGGGGAGCTGTTTTTT. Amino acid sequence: CASSLRLADTGELFF.

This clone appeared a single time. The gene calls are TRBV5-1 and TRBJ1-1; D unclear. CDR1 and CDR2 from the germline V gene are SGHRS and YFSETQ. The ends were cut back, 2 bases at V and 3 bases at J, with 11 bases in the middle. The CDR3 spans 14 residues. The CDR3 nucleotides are TGCGCCAGCAGCTTTCTAACCAGCGACACTGAAGCTTTCTTT. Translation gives CASSFLTSDTEAFF.

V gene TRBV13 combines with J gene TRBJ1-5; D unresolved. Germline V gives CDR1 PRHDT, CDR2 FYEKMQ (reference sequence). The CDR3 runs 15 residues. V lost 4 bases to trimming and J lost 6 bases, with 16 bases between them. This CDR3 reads CASSSGLSLGQPQHF. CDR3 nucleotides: TGTGCCAGCAGCTCCGGACTTAGTCTGGGTCAGCCCCAGCATTTT.

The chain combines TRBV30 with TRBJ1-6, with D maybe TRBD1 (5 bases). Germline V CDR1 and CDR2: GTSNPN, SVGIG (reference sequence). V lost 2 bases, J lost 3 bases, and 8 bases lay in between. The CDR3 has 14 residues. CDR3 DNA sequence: TGTGCCTGGAGTACGGGGGGCTATAATTCACCCCTCCACTTT. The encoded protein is CAWSTGGYNSPLHF.

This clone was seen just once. CDR3 amino acids: CASATGTYEQYF. For the CDR3, the DNA is TGTGCCAGTGCTACAGGGACATACGAGCAGTACTTC. The rearrangement uses TRBV6-5 and TRBJ2-7; D might be TRBD1 (6 bases). The V and J ends lost 9 bases and 4 bases respectively, with 13 bases between them. Looked up from germline, CDR1 is MNHEY and CDR2 is SVGAGI. The CDR3 sequence is 12 residues long.

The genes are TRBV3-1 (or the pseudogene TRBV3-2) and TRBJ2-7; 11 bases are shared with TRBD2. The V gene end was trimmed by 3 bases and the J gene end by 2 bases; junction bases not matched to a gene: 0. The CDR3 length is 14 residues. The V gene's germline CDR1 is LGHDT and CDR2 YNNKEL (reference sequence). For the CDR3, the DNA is TGTGCCAGCAGCCATAGCGGGAGGGCCTACGAGCAGTACTTC. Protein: CASSHSGRAYEQYF.